This TCR beta chain was recovered during a study of T cell changes during pregnancy in multiple sclerosis. The CDR3 length is 16 residues. Trimming stripped 2 bases from V and 0 bases from J, with 14 bases between. Germline CDR1 SNHLY, CDR2 FYNNEI. Assay: immunoSEQ multiplex PCR; the TCRdb copy retains only in-frame clones and omits some. The sample consists of 45,000 or so clones, more than 85% of them appearing once. The rearrangement uses TRBV2 and TRBJ2-7, with a tentative D call TRBD2 (5 bases). This clonotype was obtained from a female donor with multiple sclerosis, enrolled in a pregnancy study. Sequencing used CD8+ T cells from peripheral blood mononuclear cells, obtained after pregnancy. CDR3 sequence (DNA): TGTGCCAGCAGTGAAATCGGCGGGCGGAGCTCCTACGAGCAGTACTTC. Encoded protein: CASSEIGGRSSYEQYF.